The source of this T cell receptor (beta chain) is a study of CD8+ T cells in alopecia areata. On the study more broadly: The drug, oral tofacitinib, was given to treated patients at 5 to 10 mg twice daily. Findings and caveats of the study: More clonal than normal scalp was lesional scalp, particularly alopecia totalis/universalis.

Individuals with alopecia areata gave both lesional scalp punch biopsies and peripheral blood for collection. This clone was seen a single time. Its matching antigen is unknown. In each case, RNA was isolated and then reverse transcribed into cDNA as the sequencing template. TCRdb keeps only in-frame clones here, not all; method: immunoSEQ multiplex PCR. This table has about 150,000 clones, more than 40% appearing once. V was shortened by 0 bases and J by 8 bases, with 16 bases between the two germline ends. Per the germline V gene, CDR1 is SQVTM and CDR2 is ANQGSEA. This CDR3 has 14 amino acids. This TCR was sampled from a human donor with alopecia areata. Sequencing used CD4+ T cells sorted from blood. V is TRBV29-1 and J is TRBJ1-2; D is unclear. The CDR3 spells CSVEDQVVQGGYTF. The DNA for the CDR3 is TGCAGCGTTGAAGATCAGGTGGTCCAAGGGGGCTACACCTTC. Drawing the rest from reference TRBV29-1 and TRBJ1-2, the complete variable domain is SAVISQKPSRDICQRGTSLTIQCQVDSQVTMMFWYRQQPGQSLTLIATANQGSEATYESGFVIDKFPISRPNLTFSTLTVSNMSPEDSSIYLCSVEDQVVQGGYTFGSGTRLTVV.